This T cell receptor beta chain was obtained from a study of blood T cell repertoires in COVID-19. About the research overall: For recovered donors of Cohort 3, there were two negative PCRs, clearance, or symptom resolution.

V lost 1 base, J lost 0 bases, and 11 bases lay in between. This CDR3 has 16 amino acids. CDR1 and CDR2 (germline): KGHDR, SFDVKD. TCRdb keeps only in-frame clones here, not all; method: immunoSEQ multiplex PCR. The sample has approximately 250,000 clones; 88% are singletons. The sequenced material came from PBMCs or T cells enriched from blood (not recorded which). The TCR was taken from a woman in her sixties in a cohort exposed to, infected with or recovered from COVID-19 (not recorded which). The genes are TRBV24-1 and TRBJ1-1; perhaps TRBD1 as D (5 bases). DNA for the CDR3: TGTGCCACCAGTGATTTCCCGGGACTCATGAACACTGAAGCTTTCTTT. This sequence encodes CATSDFPGLMNTEAFF.